A selection of T cell receptor beta chains follows, all from one sample in a study of blood T cell repertoires in COVID-19. Assay used: immunoSEQ multiplex PCR; TCRdb lists only in-frame clones, some missing. The table includes fewer than 250,000 clones, about nine tenths detected once. Sequenced sample: peripheral blood. The receptor source for this set is a man aged 50-59 years with COVID-19, enrolled during active disease. The CDR3 runs from the conserved cysteine through the conserved F or W. Each record gives: clone size, D gene, J gene, V gene, CDR3 DNA, CDR3 protein. D genes are given only for firm matches. Only part of the rows carry a size: once, few, many, or a class if the clone is expanded.

NA | NA | TRBJ1-6 | TRBV7-9 | TGTGCCAGCAGCCGAGGATCAGCCAGTTCACCCCTCCACTTT | CASSRGSASSPLHF
NA | NA | TRBJ1-2 | TRBV27 | TGTGCCAGCACCCCCGTGGGGGGGCCTGGGTATGGCTACACCTTC | CASTPVGGPGYGYTF
NA | TRBD2 | TRBJ2-3 | TRBV5-8 | TGTGCCAGCAGCTTGGAATTGACTAGCGGGGGAAACACAGATACGCAGTATTTT | CASSLELTSGGNTDTQYF
once | NA | TRBJ1-2 | TRBV9 | TGTGCCAGCAGCACCTTGGGAGCTAACTATGGCTACACCTTC | CASSTLGANYGYTF
NA | NA | TRBJ2-3 | TRBV7-8 | TGTGCCAGCAGCTTAGGGTACTTTGGCACAGATACGCAGTATTTT | CASSLGYFGTDTQYF
once | TRBD2 | TRBJ2-2 | TRBV7-6 | TGTGCCAGCAGCTTAGCGCGTAGCGGGAGGAGCGGGGAGCTGTTTTTT | CASSLARSGRSGELFF
NA | NA | TRBJ1-5 | TRBV30 | TGTGCCTGGAACAGCGGGAGCAATCAGCCCCAGCATTTT | CAWNSGSNQPQHF
NA | TRBD2 | TRBJ2-1 | TRBV9 | TGTGCCAGCAGCGTAGAGGGCGGGAGGGTCAATGAGCAGTTCTTC | CASSVEGGRVNEQFF
few | NA | TRBJ2-6 | TRBV6-5 | TGTGCCACCCGACTCTCAGGGTCTGGGGCCAACGTCCTGACTTTC | CATRLSGSGANVLTF
NA | NA | TRBJ1-1 | TRBV19 | TGTGCCAGTAGTGTGACAGGCGTGAACACTGAAGCTTTCTTT | CASSVTGVNTEAFF
NA | NA | TRBJ1-2 | TRBV24-1 | TGTGCCACCAGTGATTTCGCCTACAGCTATGGCTACACCTTC | CATSDFAYSYGYTF
NA | TRBD2 | TRBJ2-5 | TRBV4-2 | TGTGCCAGCAGCCAAGAGGGAGGGCGGGGGGAAGAGACCCAGTACTTC | CASSQEGGRGEETQYF
NA | NA | TRBJ2-2 | TRBV18 | TGTGCCAGCTCACCCAGGGTTGTGAGCACCGGGGAGCTGTTTTTT | CASSPRVVSTGELFF
NA | TRBD2 | TRBJ2-3 | TRBV5-6 | TGTGCCAGCAGCTTGTTCCAGACTAGCGGGACAGATACGCAGTATTTT | CASSLFQTSGTDTQYF
once | NA | TRBJ1-3 | TRBV29-1 | TGCAGCGTTGTTCCCGTCTCTGGAAACACCATATATTTT | CSVVPVSGNTIYF
NA | TRBD1 | TRBJ2-7 | TRBV28 | TGTGCCAGTATACAGGGGGCCAACTCCTACGAGCAGTACTTC | CASIQGANSYEQYF
NA | NA | TRBJ1-2 | TRBV6-4 | TGTGCCAGCAGTGACTCGGCAGGGGACTATGGCTACACCTTC | CASSDSAGDYGYTF
few | TRBD1 | TRBJ1-2 | TRBV9 | TGTGCCAGCAGCGTAGGGGGACAGGGGGATGGCTACACCTTC | CASSVGGQGDGYTF
NA | NA | TRBJ2-3 | TRBV6-2/TRBV6-3 | TGTGCCAGCAGTTACTCACTAAAGGTCACAGATACGCAGTATTTT | CASSYSLKVTDTQYF
NA | NA | TRBJ2-7 | TRBV11-2 | TGTGCCAGCAGTAGACAGGCCTCCTACGAGCAGTACTTC | CASSRQASYEQYF
NA | NA | TRBJ1-1 | TRBV28 | TGTGCCAGCACCCGCGGGGATGGGAACACTGAAGCTTTCTTT | CASTRGDGNTEAFF
NA | NA | TRBJ1-6 | TRBV2 | TGTGCCAGCAGCGGGCCGACAGGAAATAATTCACCCCTCCACTTT | CASSGPTGNNSPLHF
once | TRBD1 | TRBJ1-4 | TRBV7-3 | TGTGCCAGCAGCGCCTCCGGGACAGGACATGAAAAACTGTTTTTT | CASSASGTGHEKLFF
few | TRBD1 | TRBJ1-1 | TRBV5-1 | TGCGCCAGCAGCTCACAGGGGTTGAACACTGAAGCTTTCTTT | CASSSQGLNTEAFF
NA | TRBD2 | TRBJ2-2 | TRBV6-5 | TGTGCCAGCAGGGGACTAGCGTCGGAGCTGTTTTTT | CASRGLASELFF
few | NA | TRBJ1-2 | TRBV7-2 | TGTGCCAGCAGCTTAGGAATTTTCGGAACAGGGCGAAACTATGGCTACACCTTC | CASSLGIFGTGRNYGYTF
NA | TRBD2 | TRBJ2-1 | TRBV5-5 | TGTGCCAGCAGCCCCGGACTAGCGGGCGGGCATGAGCAGTTCTTC | CASSPGLAGGHEQFF
NA | TRBD1 | TRBJ2-7 | TRBV5-1 | TGCGCCAGCAGCTTGGGGGACAGGGAATACTACGAGCAGTACTTC | CASSLGDREYYEQYF
once | TRBD2 | TRBJ2-5 | TRBV24-1 | TGTGCCACCAGTGAAGTAACACTAGCGGGATTAGAGACCCAGTACTTC | CATSEVTLAGLETQYF
NA | NA | TRBJ2-7 | TRBV20-1 | TGCAGTGCTAGTGCTACCTCCACTAAAGCTGGCGAGCAGTACTTC | CSASATSTKAGEQYF
NA | NA | TRBJ2-4 | TRBV3-1/TRBV3-2 | TGTGCCAGCAGCCCAGCAGCGACGGCCAAAAACATTCAGTACTTC | CASSPAATAKNIQYF
NA | NA | TRBJ1-6 | TRBV27 | TGTGCCAGCAGTTTCGGGGAGCATAATTCACCCCTCCACTTT | CASSFGEHNSPLHF
NA | NA | TRBJ1-5 | TRBV28 | TGTGCCAGCACTTGGAGGGGCAATCAGCCCCAGCATTTT | CASTWRGNQPQHF
once | NA | TRBJ1-1 | TRBV5-6 | TGTGCCAGCAGCGGGGGGGTCACCCACCACACTGAAGCTTTCTTT | CASSGGVTHHTEAFF
once | TRBD2 | TRBJ2-7 | TRBV27 | TGTGCCAGCAGTTTGCAGAAAGCGGGAGGGCCCCTCTACGAGCAGTACTTC | CASSLQKAGGPLYEQYF
NA | NA | TRBJ2-7 | TRBV7-8 | TGTGCCAGCAGCCCCCCCATAAGCGGCTACGAGCAGTACTTC | CASSPPISGYEQYF
NA | NA | TRBJ1-3 | TRBV3-1/TRBV3-2 | TGTGCCAGCAGCCAAGTTCTAGGGGTTGGAAACACCATATATTTT | CASSQVLGVGNTIYF
once | NA | TRBJ1-3 | TRBV10-1 | TGCGCCAGCAGTCCAGGGGACTCTGGAAACACCATATATTTT | CASSPGDSGNTIYF
NA | NA | TRBJ2-2 | TRBV5-1 | TGCGCCAGCAGTTCGGAGGGGACGGGCGGGGAGCTGTTTTTT | CASSSEGTGGELFF
NA | TRBD2 | TRBJ2-1 | TRBV6-2/TRBV6-3 | TGTGCCAGCAGTCCGGGGACTAGCGGCTCCTACAATGAGCAGTTCTTC | CASSPGTSGSYNEQFF